The source of this T cell receptor beta chain is a study of PD-L1 blockade in urothelial cancer. Background on the study: Median blood clonality was approximately 0.08, with about 86,000 unique TCRs.

Assay: immunoSEQ multiplex PCR; the TCRdb copy retains only in-frame clones and omits some. The sample yields about 30,000 clones, 65% to 90% seen once. Locally advanced or metastatic urothelial carcinoma was present in patients. There were between 1 and 8 samples from each patient, taken pretreatment and on-treatment. Germline V gene sequence: CDR1 SGHRS, CDR2 YFSETQ. The length of the CDR3 is 15 residues. V was clipped by 0 bases and J by 0 bases, with 9 bases between them. V is TRBV5-1 and J is TRBJ1-2, with a weak D call TRBD1 (5 bases). Sample: PBMCs, taken around atezolizumab (anti-PD-L1) treatment. This TCR came from a man between 45 and 60 years old with urothelial cancer. In DNA form, the CDR3 reads TGCGCCAGCAGCTTGGGGGGCAGTGCTAACTATGGCTACACCTTC. Protein: CASSLGGSANYGYTF.